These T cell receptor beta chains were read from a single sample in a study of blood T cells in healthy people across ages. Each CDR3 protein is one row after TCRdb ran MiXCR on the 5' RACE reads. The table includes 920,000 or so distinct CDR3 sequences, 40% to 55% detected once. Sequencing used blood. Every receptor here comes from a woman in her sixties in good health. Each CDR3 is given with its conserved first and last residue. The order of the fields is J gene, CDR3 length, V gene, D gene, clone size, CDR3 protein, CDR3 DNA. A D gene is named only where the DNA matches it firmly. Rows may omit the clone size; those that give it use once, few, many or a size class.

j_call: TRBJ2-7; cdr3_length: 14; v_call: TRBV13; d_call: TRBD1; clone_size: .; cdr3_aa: CASSSDRTPYEQYF; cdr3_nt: TGTGCCAGCAGTTCGGACAGGACCCCCTACGAGCAGTACTTC
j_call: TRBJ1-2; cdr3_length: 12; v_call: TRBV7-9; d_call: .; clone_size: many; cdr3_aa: CASSPSNYGYTF; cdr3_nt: TGTGCCAGCAGCCCAAGCAACTATGGCTACACCTTC
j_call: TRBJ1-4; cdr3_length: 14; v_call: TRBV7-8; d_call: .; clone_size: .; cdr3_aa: CASSSSETAEKLFF; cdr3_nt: TGTGCCAGCAGCTCCTCTGAGACGGCTGAAAAACTGTTTTTT
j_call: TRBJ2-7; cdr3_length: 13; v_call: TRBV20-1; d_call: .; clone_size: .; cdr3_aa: CSALTGFSYEQYF; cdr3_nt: TGCAGTGCTCTGACAGGTTTTTCCTACGAGCAGTACTTC
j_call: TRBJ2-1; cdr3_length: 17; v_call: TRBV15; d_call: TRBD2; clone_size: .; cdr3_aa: CATSRDGAGGRGNEQFF; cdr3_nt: TGTGCCACCAGCAGAGACGGAGCGGGGGGCCGGGGCAATGAGCAGTTCTTC
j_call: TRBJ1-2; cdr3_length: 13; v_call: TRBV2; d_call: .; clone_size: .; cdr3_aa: CASRDRLPTAGTF; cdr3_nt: TGTGCCAGCAGGGACAGACTCCCTACCGCGGGCACCTTC
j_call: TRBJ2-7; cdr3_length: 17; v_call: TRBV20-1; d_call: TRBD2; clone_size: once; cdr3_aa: CSARDLLGRASYNEQYF; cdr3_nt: TGCAGTGCTAGAGATCTTCTAGGGAGGGCTTCCTACAATGAGCAGTACTTC
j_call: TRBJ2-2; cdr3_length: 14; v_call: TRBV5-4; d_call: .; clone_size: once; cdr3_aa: CASSVRAPAGELFF; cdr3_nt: TGTGCCAGCAGCGTGAGGGCTCCGGCCGGGGAGCTGTTTTTT
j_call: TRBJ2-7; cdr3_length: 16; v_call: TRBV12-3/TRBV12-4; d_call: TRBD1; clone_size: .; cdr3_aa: CASRPSRDRGSYEQYF; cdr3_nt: TGTGCCAGCAGACCATCCCGGGACAGGGGTTCCTACGAGCAGTACTTC
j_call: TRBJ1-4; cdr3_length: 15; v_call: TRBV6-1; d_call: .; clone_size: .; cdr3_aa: CASSVRLGPNEKLFF; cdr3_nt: TGTGCCAGCAGTGTAAGATTAGGGCCTAATGAAAAACTGTTTTTT
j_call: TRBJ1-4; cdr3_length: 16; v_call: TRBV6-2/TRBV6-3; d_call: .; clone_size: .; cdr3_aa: CASSYSTFGSGEKLFF; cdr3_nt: TGTGCCAGCAGTTACTCAACATTTGGGTCCGGGGAAAAACTGTTTTTT
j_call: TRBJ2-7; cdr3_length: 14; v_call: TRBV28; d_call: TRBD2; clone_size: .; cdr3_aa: CASSLSAGGYEQYF; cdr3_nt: TGTGCCAGCAGTTTATCGGCGGGAGGCTACGAGCAGTACTTC
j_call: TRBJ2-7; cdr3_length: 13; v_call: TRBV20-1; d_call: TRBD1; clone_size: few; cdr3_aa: CSAVGDRAYEQYF; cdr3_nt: TGCAGTGCCGTCGGGGACAGGGCCTACGAGCAGTACTTC
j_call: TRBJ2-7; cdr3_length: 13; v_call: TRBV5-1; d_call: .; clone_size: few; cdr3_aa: CASSLTSLFEQYF; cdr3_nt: TGCGCCAGCAGCTTGACAAGCCTTTTCGAGCAGTACTTC
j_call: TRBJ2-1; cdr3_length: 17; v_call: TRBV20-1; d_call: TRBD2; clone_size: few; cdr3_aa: CSADLTRSGRAYNEQFF; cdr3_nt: TGCAGTGCTGACCTTACCAGGAGCGGGAGGGCCTACAATGAGCAGTTCTTC
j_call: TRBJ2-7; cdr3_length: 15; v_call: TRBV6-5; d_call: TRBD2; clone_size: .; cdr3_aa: CASSLLAGGPHEQYF; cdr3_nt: TGTGCCAGCAGTTTACTAGCGGGAGGGCCCCACGAGCAGTACTTC
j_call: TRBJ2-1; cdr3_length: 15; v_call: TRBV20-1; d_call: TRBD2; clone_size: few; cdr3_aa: CSALGVLAGNNEQFF; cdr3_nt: TGCAGTGCTTTGGGGGTACTAGCGGGGAACAATGAGCAGTTCTTC
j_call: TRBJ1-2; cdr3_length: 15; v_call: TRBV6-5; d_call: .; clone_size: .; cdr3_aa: CASSSRTLLGYGYTF; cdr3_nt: TGTGCCAGCAGTTCCAGAACCCTTCTGGGCTATGGCTACACCTTC
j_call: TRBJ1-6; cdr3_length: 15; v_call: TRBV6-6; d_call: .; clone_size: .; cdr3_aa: CASSYSTWGNSPLHF; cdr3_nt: TGTGCCAGCAGTTACTCGACCTGGGGTAATTCACCCCTCCACTTT
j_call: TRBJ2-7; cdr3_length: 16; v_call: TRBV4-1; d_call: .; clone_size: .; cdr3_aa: CASSQDEGRRSYEQYF; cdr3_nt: TGCGCCAGCAGCCAAGATGAGGGCCGGAGGTCCTACGAGCAGTACTTC
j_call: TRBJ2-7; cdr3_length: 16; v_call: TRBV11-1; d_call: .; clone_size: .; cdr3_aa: CASSSPVGKLDYEQYF; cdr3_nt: TGTGCCAGCAGCTCCCCCGTGGGTAAACTTGACTACGAGCAGTACTTC
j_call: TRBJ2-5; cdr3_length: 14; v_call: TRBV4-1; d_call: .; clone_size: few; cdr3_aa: CASSQVLAQETQYF; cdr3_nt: TGCGCCAGCAGCCAAGTGCTAGCTCAAGAGACCCAGTACTTC
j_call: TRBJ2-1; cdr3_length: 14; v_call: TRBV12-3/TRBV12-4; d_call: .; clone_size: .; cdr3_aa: CTSSKALNDNEQFF; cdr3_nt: TGTACCAGCAGTAAGGCACTGAATGACAATGAGCAGTTCTTC
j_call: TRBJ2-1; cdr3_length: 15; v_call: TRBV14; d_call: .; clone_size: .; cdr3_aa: CASSLGGRGNNEQFF; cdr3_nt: TGTGCCAGCAGCCTGGGGGGCAGGGGGAACAATGAGCAGTTCTTC
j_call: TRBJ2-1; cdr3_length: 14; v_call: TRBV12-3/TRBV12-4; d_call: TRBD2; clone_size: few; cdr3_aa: CASLTSGYSDEQFF; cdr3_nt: TGTGCCAGCCTGACTAGCGGGTATTCGGATGAGCAGTTCTTC
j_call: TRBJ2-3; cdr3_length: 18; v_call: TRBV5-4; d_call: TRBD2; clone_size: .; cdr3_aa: CASSRGKPGLAGIDTQYF; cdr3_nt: TGTGCCAGCAGCCGTGGAAAACCGGGACTAGCGGGAATCGATACGCAGTATTTT
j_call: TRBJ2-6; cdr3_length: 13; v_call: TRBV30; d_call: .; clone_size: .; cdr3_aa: CAGKGSGANVLTF; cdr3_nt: TGTGCCGGAAAGGGGTCTGGGGCCAACGTCCTGACTTTC
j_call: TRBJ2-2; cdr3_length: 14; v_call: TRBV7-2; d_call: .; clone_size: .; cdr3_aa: CASSPDANTGELFF; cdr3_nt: TGTGCCAGCAGCCCGGACGCGAACACCGGGGAGCTGTTTTTT
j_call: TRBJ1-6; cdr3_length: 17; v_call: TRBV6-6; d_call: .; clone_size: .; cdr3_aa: CASSYDRQAPYNSPLHF; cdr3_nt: TGTGCCAGCAGTTACGATCGGCAGGCGCCTTATAATTCACCCCTCCACTTT
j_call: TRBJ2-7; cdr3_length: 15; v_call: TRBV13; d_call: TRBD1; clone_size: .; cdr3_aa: CASSLVGQGAREQYF; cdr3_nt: TGTGCCAGCAGCTTAGTGGGACAGGGGGCGCGGGAGCAGTACTTC
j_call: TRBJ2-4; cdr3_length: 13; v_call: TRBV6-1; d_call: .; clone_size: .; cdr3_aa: CAGSLQALPEQYF; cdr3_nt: TGTGCCGGCAGTTTACAGGCCCTCCCGGAGCAGTACTTC
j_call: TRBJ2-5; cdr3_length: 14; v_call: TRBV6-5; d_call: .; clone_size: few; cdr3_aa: CASSYGLAQETQYF; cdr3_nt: TGTGCCAGCAGTTACGGCCTAGCTCAAGAGACCCAGTACTTC
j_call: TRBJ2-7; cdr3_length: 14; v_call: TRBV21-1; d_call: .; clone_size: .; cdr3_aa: CASSDDRGTYEQYF; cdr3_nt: TGTGCCAGCAGCGACGACAGGGGTACGTACGAGCAGTACTTC
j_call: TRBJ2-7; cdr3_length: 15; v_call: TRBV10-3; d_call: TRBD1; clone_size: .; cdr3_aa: CAISESGDRDHEQYF; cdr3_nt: TGTGCCATCAGTGAGTCTGGGGACAGGGACCACGAGCAGTACTTC
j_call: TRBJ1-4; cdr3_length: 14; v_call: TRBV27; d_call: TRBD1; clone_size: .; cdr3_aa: CASSSTGLNEKLFF; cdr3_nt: TGTGCCAGCAGCTCGACAGGGCTTAATGAAAAACTGTTTTTT
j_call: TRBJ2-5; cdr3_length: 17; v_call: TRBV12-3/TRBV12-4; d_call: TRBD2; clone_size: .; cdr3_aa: CASSLGPGGVSGETQYF; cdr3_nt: TGTGCCAGCAGTTTAGGTCCTGGGGGGGTCTCCGGAGAGACCCAGTACTTC
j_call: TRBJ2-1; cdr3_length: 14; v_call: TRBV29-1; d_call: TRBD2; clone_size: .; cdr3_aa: CSGWGLAENNEQFF; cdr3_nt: TGCAGCGGTTGGGGACTAGCGGAAAACAATGAGCAGTTCTTC
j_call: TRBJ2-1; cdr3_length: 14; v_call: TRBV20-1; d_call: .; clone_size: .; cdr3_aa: CSAIAPGLNNEQFF; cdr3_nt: TGCAGTGCTATAGCTCCGGGACTCAACAATGAGCAGTTCTTC
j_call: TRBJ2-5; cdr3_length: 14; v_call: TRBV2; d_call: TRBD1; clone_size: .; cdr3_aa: CASSGGQVQETQYF; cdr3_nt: TGTGCCAGCAGTGGGGGACAGGTGCAAGAGACCCAGTACTTC
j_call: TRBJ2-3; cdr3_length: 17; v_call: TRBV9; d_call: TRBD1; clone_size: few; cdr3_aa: CASSVGQGVGFTDTQYF; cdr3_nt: TGTGCCAGCAGCGTAGGGCAGGGGGTCGGCTTCACAGATACGCAGTATTTT
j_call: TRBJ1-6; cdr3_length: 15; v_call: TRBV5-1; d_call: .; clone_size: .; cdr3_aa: CASSLDSVENSPLHF; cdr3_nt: TGCGCCAGCAGCTTGGATTCAGTGGAGAATTCACCCCTCCACTTT
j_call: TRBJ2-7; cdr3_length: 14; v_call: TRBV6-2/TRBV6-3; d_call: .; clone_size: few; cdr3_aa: CASSYSMVVYEQYF; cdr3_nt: TGTGCCAGCAGTTACTCGATGGTTGTATACGAGCAGTACTTC
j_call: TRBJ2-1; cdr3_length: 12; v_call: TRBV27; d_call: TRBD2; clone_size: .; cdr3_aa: CASSFRGERVFF; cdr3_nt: TGTGCCAGCAGTTTCCGGGGGGAGCGGGTGTTCTTC
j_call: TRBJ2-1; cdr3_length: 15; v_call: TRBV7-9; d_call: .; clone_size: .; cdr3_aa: CASSLIQRANNGQFF; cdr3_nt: TGTGCCAGCAGCTTAATCCAGCGGGCAAACAATGGGCAGTTCTTC
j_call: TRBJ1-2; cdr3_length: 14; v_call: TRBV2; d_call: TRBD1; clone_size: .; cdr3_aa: CASSEGQGNYGYTF; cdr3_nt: TGTGCCAGCAGTGAAGGACAGGGTAACTATGGCTACACCTTC
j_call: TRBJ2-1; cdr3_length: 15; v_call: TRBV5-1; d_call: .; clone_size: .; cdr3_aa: CASSQGGGLLGEQFF; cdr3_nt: TGCGCCAGCAGCCAGGGGGGTGGACTGCTGGGCGAGCAGTTCTTC
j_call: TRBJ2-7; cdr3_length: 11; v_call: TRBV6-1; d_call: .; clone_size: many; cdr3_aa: CASSEPYEQYF; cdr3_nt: TGTGCCAGCAGTGAACCCTACGAGCAGTACTTC
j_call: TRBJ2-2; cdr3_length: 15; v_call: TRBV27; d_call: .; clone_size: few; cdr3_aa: CASSTGIVNTGELFF; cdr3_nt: TGTGCCAGCTCAACCGGGATCGTTAACACCGGGGAGCTGTTTTTT
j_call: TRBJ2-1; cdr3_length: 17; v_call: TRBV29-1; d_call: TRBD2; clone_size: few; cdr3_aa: CSVDPTSGRGPYNEQFF; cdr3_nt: TGCAGCGTCGATCCGACTAGCGGGAGGGGCCCCTACAATGAGCAGTTCTTC
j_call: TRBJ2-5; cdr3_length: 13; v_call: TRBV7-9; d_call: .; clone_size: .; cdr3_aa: CASSPVPGETQYF; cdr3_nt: TGTGCCAGCAGCCCCGTCCCGGGGGAGACCCAGTACTTC
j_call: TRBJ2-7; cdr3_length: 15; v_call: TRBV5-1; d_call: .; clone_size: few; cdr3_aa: CASSLAGTTLYEQYF; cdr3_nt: TGCGCCAGCAGCTTGGCCGGGACAACCCTCTACGAGCAGTACTTC